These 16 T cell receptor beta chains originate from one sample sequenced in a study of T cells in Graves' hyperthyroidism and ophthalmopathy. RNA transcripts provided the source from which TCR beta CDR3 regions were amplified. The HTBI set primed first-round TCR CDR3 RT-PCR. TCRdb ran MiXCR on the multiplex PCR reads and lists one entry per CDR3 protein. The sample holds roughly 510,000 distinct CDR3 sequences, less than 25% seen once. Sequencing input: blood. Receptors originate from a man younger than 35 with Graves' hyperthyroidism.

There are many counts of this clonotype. The CDR3 DNA reads TGCAGCGTTGAGACGGGACATACCTACGAGCAGTACTTC. Amino acid sequence: CSVETGHTYEQYF. V is TRBV29-1 and J is TRBJ2-7, with D perhaps TRBD1 (6 bases). V shed 3 bases and J shed 2 bases, with 11 bases lying between them. There are 13 residues in the CDR3. CDR1 is SQVTM, CDR2 ANQGSEA, per germline.

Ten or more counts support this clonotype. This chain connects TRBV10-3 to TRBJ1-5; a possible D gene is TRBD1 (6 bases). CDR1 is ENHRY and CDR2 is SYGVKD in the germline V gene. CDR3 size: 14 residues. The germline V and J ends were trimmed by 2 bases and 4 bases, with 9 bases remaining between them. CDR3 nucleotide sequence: TGTGCCATCAGTGAGCAACAGGGAAATCAGCCCCAGCATTTT. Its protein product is CAISEQQGNQPQHF.

This CDR3 is CASSRFEWGGGNTIYF. CDR3 coding DNA: TGTGCCAGCAGCCGGTTCGAATGGGGAGGTGGAAACACCATATATTTT. V gene TRBV5-6 combines with J gene TRBJ1-3; D ambiguous. The V end lost 4 bases, the J end lost 3 bases, and 17 bases lay between the germline ends. The CDR3 runs 16 residues. CDR1 SGHDT and CDR2 YYEEEE come from the germline V gene.

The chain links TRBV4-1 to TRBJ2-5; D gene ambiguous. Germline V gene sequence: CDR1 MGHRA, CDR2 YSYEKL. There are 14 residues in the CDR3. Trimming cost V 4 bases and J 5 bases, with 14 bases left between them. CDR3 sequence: CASSPWAMGETQYF. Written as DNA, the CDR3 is TGCGCCAGCAGCCCCTGGGCGATGGGGGAGACCCAGTACTTC.

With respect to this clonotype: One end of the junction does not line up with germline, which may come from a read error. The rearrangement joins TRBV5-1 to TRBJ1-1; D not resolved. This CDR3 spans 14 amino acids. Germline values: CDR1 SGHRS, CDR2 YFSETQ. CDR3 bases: TGCGTCAGCAGCTTCGGTGGGGAAGCGACTGAAGCTTTCTTT. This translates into CVSSFGGEATEAFF.

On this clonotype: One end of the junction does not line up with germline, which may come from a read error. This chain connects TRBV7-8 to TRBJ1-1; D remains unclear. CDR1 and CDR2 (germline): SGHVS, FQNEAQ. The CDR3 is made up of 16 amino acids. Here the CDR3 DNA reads TGTGCCAGCAGCTTAGAGGGTCGGATGATGAACACTGAAGCTCTCTTT. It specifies CASSLEGRMMNTEALF. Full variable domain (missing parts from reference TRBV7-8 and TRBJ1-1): GAGVSQSPRYKVAKRGQDVALRCDPISGHVSLFWYQQALGQGPEFLTYFQNEAQLDKSGLPSDRFFAERPEGSVSTLKIQRTQQEDSAVYLCASSLEGRMMNTEALFGQGTRLTVV.

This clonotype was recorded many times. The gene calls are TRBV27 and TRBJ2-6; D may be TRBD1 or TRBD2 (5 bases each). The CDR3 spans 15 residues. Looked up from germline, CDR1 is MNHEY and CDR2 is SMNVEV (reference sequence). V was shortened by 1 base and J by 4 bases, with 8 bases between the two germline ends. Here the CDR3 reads CASSLWGTGANVLTF. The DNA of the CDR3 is TGTGCCAGCAGTTTATGGGGGACCGGGGCCAACGTCCTGACTTTC.

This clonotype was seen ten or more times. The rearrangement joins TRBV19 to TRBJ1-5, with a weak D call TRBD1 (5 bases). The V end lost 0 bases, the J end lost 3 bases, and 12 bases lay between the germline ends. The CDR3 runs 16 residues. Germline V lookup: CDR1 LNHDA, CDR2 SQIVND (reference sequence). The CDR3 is CASSIDLTVNNQPQHF. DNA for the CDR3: TGTGCCAGTAGTATAGATCTGACAGTCAACAATCAGCCCCAGCATTTT.

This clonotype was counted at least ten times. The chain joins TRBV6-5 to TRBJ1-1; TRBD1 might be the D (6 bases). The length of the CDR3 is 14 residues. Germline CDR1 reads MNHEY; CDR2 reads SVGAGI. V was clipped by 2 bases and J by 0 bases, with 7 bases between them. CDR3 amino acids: CASSYRGLNTEAFF. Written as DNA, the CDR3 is TGTGCCAGCAGTTACCGGGGGCTGAACACTGAAGCTTTCTTT.

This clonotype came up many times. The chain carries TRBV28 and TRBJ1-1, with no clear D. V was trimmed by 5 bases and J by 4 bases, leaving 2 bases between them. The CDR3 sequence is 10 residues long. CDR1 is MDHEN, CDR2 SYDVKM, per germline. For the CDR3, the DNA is TGTGCCAGCAGTCGCACTGAAGCTTTCTTT. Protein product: CASSRTEAFF.

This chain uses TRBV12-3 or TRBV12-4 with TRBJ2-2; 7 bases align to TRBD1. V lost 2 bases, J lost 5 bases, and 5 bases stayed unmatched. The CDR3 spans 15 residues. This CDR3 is CASSLKGAATGELFF. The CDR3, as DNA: TGTGCCAGCAGTTTAAAGGGGGCTGCGACCGGGGAGCTGTTTTTT.

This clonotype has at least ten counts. The DNA for the CDR3 is TGTGCCTGGAGTGGGACAGGGAACTACGAGCAGTACTTC. It codes for CAWSGTGNYEQYF. The J gene is TRBJ2-7, the V gene TRBV30, with 8 bases matching TRBD1. V shed 1 base and J 3 bases; nucleotides not matched to a gene: 2. Per germline, CDR1 GTSNPN and CDR2 SVGIG (reference sequence). This CDR3 region has 13 residues.

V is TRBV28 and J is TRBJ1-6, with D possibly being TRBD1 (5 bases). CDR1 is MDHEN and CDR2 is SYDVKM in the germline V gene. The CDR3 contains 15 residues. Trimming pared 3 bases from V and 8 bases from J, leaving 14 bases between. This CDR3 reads CASSLSAGGYSPLHF. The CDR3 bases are TGTGCCAGCAGTTTGTCGGCCGGGGGGTATTCACCCCTCCACTTT.

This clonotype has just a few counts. CDR3 sequence reads: CASSQERRTTNYGYTF. Here the CDR3 DNA reads TGTGCCAGCAGCCAAGAGAGGCGGACAACCAACTATGGCTACACCTTC. This chain connects TRBV3-1 to TRBJ1-2; possible D gene TRBD1, 5 bases. Deletions cut 0 bases from V and 2 bases from J, with 13 bases between. The V gene's germline CDR1 is LGHDT and CDR2 YNNKEL (reference sequence). CDR3 length: 16 residues.

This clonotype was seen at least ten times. CDR3 nucleotide sequence: TGTGCCAGCAGTTTGCAACTTAGGACCGCTTTCTTT. This encodes CASSLQLRTAFF. This chain uses TRBV28 with TRBJ1-1; no definite D call. The V gene's germline CDR1 is MDHEN and CDR2 SYDVKM. Deletions cut 3 bases from V and 11 bases from J, with 13 bases between. This CDR3 is built from 12 residues.

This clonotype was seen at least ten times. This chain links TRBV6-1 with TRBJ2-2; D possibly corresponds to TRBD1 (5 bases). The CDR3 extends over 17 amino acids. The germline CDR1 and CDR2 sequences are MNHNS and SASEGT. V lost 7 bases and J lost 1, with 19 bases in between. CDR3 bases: TGTGCCAGCACCCTACGGAGAAGGGGCGTGAACACCGGGGAGCTGTTTTTT. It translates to CASTLRRRGVNTGELFF.